Each of the 21 T cell receptor beta chains below was sequenced from the same sample in a study of T cells in Graves' hyperthyroidism and ophthalmopathy. It was RNA transcripts that yielded the amplified TCR beta CDR3 regions. During a first-round RT-PCR of the TCR CDR3, the HTBI primer set was used. TCRdb re-called the multiplex PCR reads with MiXCR, one entry per CDR3 protein. This sample has roughly 560,000 distinct CDR3 sequences, with under 15% found just once. The specimen was blood. These receptors all stem from a woman aged 35 to 49 with Graves' ophthalmopathy.

This clonotype was recorded at least ten times. The CDR3 region has the DNA TGTGCCAGCAGTTACGGTAGTGAAGCTTTCTTT. This sequence encodes CASSYGSEAFF. The rearrangement joins TRBV6-5 to TRBJ1-1; no reliable D call. This CDR3 spans 11 amino acids. The germline V and J ends were trimmed by 2 bases and 7 bases, with 5 bases remaining between them. Germline V gene lookup returns CDR1 MNHEY and CDR2 SVGAGI.

The chain links TRBV19 to TRBJ1-1, with 7 bases aligning to TRBD1. Germline CDR1 is LNHDA and CDR2 is SQIVND (reference sequence). CDR3 length equals 16 residues. With V trimmed by 0 bases and J by 3 bases, 7 bases remained unmatched. CDR3 sequence: CASSIDRGGEDTEAFF. CDR3 in DNA: TGTGCCAGTAGTATAGATCGAGGGGGCGAGGACACTGAAGCTTTCTTT.

At least ten counts were recorded for this clonotype. This sequence joins TRBV5-4 and TRBJ1-1; D is perhaps TRBD1 (5 bases). This CDR3 is built from 16 residues. Germline CDR1 SGHNT, CDR2 YYREEE (reference sequence). With 0 bases removed from V and 4 bases from J, the gap between germline ends came to 16 bases. This CDR3 is CASSLGPTMGGTEAFF. The CDR3 DNA reads TGTGCCAGCAGCTTGGGACCGACGATGGGGGGCACTGAAGCTTTCTTT.

There are many counts of this clonotype. The chain joins TRBV29-1 to TRBJ1-2, with 7 positions matching TRBD1. The V segment lost 0 bases and the J segment 10 bases; nucleotides outside the gene matches: 2. The CDR3 runs 11 residues. CDR1 is SQVTM and CDR2 is ANQGSEA in the germline V gene. The CDR3, as DNA: TGCAGCGTTGAAGAGGGGACAGACTACACCTTC. The encoded protein is CSVEEGTDYTF.

At least ten counts were recorded for this clonotype. The chain employs TRBV20-1 and TRBJ2-7; 7 nucleotides agree with TRBD1. J lost 4 bases, V lost 5 bases, and 5 bases had no gene match. Germline V gene data show CDR1 as DFQATT and CDR2 as SNEGSKA (reference sequence). This CDR3 contains 12 residues. The CDR3 DNA sequence: TGCAGTGCTTTCCGGGACAGTTACGAGCAGTACTTC. This translates into CSAFRDSYEQYF.

The chain uses TRBV27 and TRBJ2-3, with 7 bases lining up with TRBD2. The V segment lost 2 bases and the J segment 4 bases; nucleotides outside the gene matches: 9. The germline V gene encodes CDR1 MNHEY and CDR2 SMNVEV (reference sequence). This CDR3 has 16 amino acids. The chain's CDR3 is CASSLIGSGPADTQYF. DNA of the CDR3: TGTGCCAGCAGTTTAATAGGTAGCGGGCCCGCAGATACGCAGTATTTT.

This clonotype was seen only a few times. V gene TRBV5-1 combines with J gene TRBJ2-1; TRBD1 aligns across 8 bases. CDR1 is SGHRS, CDR2 YFSETQ, per germline. This CDR3 comprises 18 residues. V lost 3 bases to trimming and J lost 5 bases; unmatched junction nucleotides: 16. CDR3 nucleotides: TGCGCCAGCAGCTATCCTGACAGGGGTCCCATGATTAACAATGAGCAGTTCTTC. Residues: CASSYPDRGPMINNEQFF.

This clonotype was seen repeatedly, ten times or more. This chain joins TRBV11-2 and TRBJ2-3; D ambiguous. The V gene lost 4 bases and the J gene lost 6 bases, with 8 bases spanning the gap. Germline assignment: CDR1 SGHAT and CDR2 FQNNGV. This CDR3 has 12 residues. CDR3 sequence reads: CASSSSGDTQYF. The DNA of the CDR3 is TGTGCCAGCAGCTCTTCTGGGGATACGCAGTATTTT.

This clonotype has a handful of counts. The chain recombines TRBV5-1 with TRBJ1-6; D is perhaps TRBD1 (6 bases). V lost 4 bases, J lost 4 bases, and 9 bases lay in between. CDR3 length: 14 residues. Per the germline V gene, CDR1 is SGHRS and CDR2 is YFSETQ. CDR3 amino acids: CASSIGTYNSPLHF. The CDR3 nucleotides read TGCGCCAGCAGCATCGGGACATATAATTCACCCCTCCACTTT.

The chain employs TRBV18 and TRBJ2-7; D possibly uses TRBD1 or TRBD2 (5 bases each). The CDR3 runs to 15 residues. V was cut by 5 bases and J by 2 bases, with 16 bases left in between. The germline gives CDR1 KGHSH, CDR2 LQKENI. CDR3 in amino acids: CASSIRDGAPYEQYF. CDR3 nucleotides: TGTGCCAGCTCAATTAGGGACGGAGCGCCCTACGAGCAGTACTTC.

This clonotype was seen repeatedly, ten times or more. V gene TRBV5-8 combines with J gene TRBJ2-5; D may correspond to TRBD1 or TRBD2 (6 bases each). Trimming took 6 bases from V and 4 from J, leaving 16 bases between them. CDR3 length: 14 residues. The germline gives CDR1 SGHTS, CDR2 YDEGEE. The CDR3 nucleotides read TGTGCCAGCAACCCGGGGGCCCGAGGAGAGACCCAGTACTTC. Protein product: CASNPGARGETQYF. Based on the CDR3 plus reference TRBV5-8 and TRBJ2-5, the full variable domain is EAGVTQSPTHLIKTRGQQATLRCSPISGHTSVYWYQQALGLGLQFLLWYDEGEERNRGNFPPRFSGRQFPNYSSELNVNALELEDSALYLCASNPGARGETQYFGPGTRLLVL.

This clonotype was counted a few times. The rearrangement links TRBV30 to TRBJ2-2, with D possibly matching TRBD2 (6 bases). The CDR3 totals 15 residues. CDR1 is GTSNPN, CDR2 SVGIG, per germline (reference sequence). Deletions cut 4 bases from V and 1 base from J, with 13 bases between. CDR3 loop: CAWKGLGGNTGELFF. CDR3 bases: TGTGCCTGGAAGGGTCTCGGGGGGAACACCGGGGAGCTGTTTTTT.

This clonotype was observed many times. V usage is TRBV30 and J usage is TRBJ2-5; 7 positions agree with TRBD2. The CDR3 is 14 residues long. With V trimmed by 1 base and J by 5 bases, 7 bases remained unmatched. Germline V gene sequence: CDR1 GTSNPN, CDR2 SVGIG (reference sequence). CDR3 coding DNA: TGTGCCTGGAGTGGAGGGCGGGAGACGGAGACCCAGTACTTC. It codes for CAWSGGRETETQYF.

This clonotype was detected many times. CDR3 nucleotide sequence: TGTGCCAGCAGTTTAGCGCCGGGTAAGGACACCGTAGAGGAGACCCAGTACTTC. Its translation: CASSLAPGKDTVEETQYF. This rearrangement joins TRBV12-3 or TRBV12-4 to TRBJ2-5, with D possibly matching TRBD1 (5 bases). Trimming took 0 bases from V and 5 from J, leaving 22 bases between them. CDR3 size: 18 residues.

The gene calls are TRBV18 and TRBJ2-4, with 7 bases aligning to TRBD1. Per germline, CDR1 KGHSH and CDR2 LQKENI. The J segment lost 4 bases and the V segment lost 6 bases, leaving 6 bases of the junction unmatched. This CDR3 spans 14 amino acids. The DNA for the CDR3 is TGTGCCAGCTCTACCGGGACAGTAAAAAACATTCAGTACTTC. Protein sequence: CASSTGTVKNIQYF.

The V call is TRBV28, the J call TRBJ2-5, with TRBD1 identical over 8 bases. The V gene end was trimmed by 8 bases and the J gene end by 5 bases; junction bases not matched to a gene: 13. This CDR3 is built from 15 residues. CDR1 and CDR2 (germline): MDHEN, SYDVKM. CDR3 in DNA: TGTGCCAGCTTCCCAGGGGGCGCCCTTCGGGAGACCCAGTACTTC. Translated, it gives CASFPGGALRETQYF.

At least ten counts were recorded for this clonotype. The gene calls are TRBV6-2 or TRBV6-3 and TRBJ2-7; 9 nucleotides match TRBD2. The length of the CDR3 is 14 residues. Germline CDR1 MNHEY, CDR2 SVGEGT. The V segment lost 6 bases and the J segment 2 bases; nucleotides outside the gene matches: 5. CDR3 loop: CASRASGRPYEQYF. Here the CDR3 DNA reads TGTGCCAGCAGAGCAAGCGGGAGGCCCTACGAGCAGTACTTC.

The chain carries TRBV18 and TRBJ2-2, with a tentative D call TRBD2 (5 bases). From germline, CDR1 is KGHSH and CDR2 LQKENI. The CDR3 contains 15 residues. Trimming removed 0 bases at V and 5 bases at J, with 10 bases between. CDR3 DNA: TGTGCCAGCTCACCACCAAGCGGCTGGACCGGGGAGCTGTTTTTT. It specifies CASSPPSGWTGELFF.

This clonotype was observed a few times. V and J are TRBV6-1 and TRBJ1-1, with D possibly being TRBD1 (5 bases). From germline, CDR1 is MNHNS and CDR2 SASEGT. Trimming took 6 bases from V and 2 from J, leaving 13 bases between them. This CDR3 contains 14 residues. Here the CDR3 DNA reads TGTGCCAGCAGGGTGACGGGGCCCAACACTGAAGCTTTCTTT. Its protein is CASRVTGPNTEAFF.

This clonotype was observed many times. This chain joins TRBV7-2 and TRBJ2-1; 13 bases are shared with TRBD2. CDR1 is SGHTA, CDR2 FQGNSA, per germline. V was clipped by 5 bases and J by 5 bases; unmatched bases: 6. The CDR3 totals 16 residues. CDR3: CASSPGGLAGDNEQFF. The CDR3 region has the DNA TGTGCCAGCAGCCCAGGCGGACTAGCGGGAGACAATGAGCAGTTCTTC.

The chain has TRBV6-1 and TRBJ2-7; D is possibly TRBD1 (6 bases). CDR3 length: 14 amino acids. The germline CDR1 and CDR2 sequences are MNHNS and SASEGT. Trimming took 6 bases from V and 0 from J, leaving 12 bases between them. CDR3 sequence: CASRRGQSSYEQYF. Here the CDR3 DNA reads TGTGCCAGCAGGAGAGGACAGAGCTCCTACGAGCAGTACTTC.